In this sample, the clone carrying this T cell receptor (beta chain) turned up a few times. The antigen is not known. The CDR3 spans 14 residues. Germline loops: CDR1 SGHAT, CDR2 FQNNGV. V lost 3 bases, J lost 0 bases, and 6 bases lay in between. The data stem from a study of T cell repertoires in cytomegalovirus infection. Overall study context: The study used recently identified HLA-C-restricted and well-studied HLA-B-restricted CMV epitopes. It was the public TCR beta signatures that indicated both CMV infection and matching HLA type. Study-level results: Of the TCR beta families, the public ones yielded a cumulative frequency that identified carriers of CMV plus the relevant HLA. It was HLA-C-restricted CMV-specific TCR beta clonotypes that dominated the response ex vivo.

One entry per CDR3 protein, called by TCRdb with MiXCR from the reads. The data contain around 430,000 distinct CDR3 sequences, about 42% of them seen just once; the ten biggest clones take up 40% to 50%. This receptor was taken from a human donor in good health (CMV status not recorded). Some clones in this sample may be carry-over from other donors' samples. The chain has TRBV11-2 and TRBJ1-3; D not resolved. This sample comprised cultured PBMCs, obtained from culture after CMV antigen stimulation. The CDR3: CASSFDVSGNTIYF. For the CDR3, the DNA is TGTGCCAGCAGCTTCGACGTCTCTGGAAACACCATATATTTT.